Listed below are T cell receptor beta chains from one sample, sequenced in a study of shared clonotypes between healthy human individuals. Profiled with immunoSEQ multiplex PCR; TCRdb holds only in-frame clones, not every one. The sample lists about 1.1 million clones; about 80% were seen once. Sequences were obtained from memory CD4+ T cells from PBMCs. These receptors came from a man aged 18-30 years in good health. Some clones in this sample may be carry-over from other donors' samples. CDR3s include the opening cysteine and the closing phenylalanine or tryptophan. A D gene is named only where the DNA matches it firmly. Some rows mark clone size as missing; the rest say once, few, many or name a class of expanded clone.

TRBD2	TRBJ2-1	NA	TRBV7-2	CASSLRLANNEQFF	TGTGCCAGCAGCCTCCGACTAGCGAACAATGAGCAGTTCTTC
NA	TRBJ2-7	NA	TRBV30	CAWRKAVVTYEQYF	TGTGCCTGGAGAAAAGCGGTAGTGACCTACGAGCAGTACTTC
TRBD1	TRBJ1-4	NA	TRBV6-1	CASSDWGTGVEKLFF	TGTGCCAGCAGTGATTGGGGGACAGGGGTGGAAAAACTGTTTTTT
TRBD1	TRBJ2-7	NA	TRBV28	CASHTGDYEQYF	TGTGCCAGCCATACAGGGGACTACGAGCAGTACTTC
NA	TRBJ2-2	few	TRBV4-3	CASSQEAQGRTGELFF	TGCGCCAGCAGCCAGGAGGCGCAGGGTCGGACCGGGGAGCTGTTTTTT
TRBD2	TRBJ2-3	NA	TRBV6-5	CASRPSGIEDTQYF	TGTGCCAGCCGTCCGAGCGGGATTGAGGATACGCAGTATTTT
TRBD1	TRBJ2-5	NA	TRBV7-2	CASSLARTGRYGTQYF	TGTGCCAGCAGCCTGGCGCGGACAGGCCGCTATGGGACCCAGTACTTC
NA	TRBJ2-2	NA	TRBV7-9	CASSFTGTGELFF	TGTGCCAGCAGCTTTACAGGCACCGGGGAGCTGTTTTTT
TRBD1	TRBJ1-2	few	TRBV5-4	CASSHPTGAIYGYTF	TGTGCCAGCAGCCACCCGACAGGGGCCATCTATGGCTACACCTTC
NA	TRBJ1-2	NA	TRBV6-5	CASSYESQAGYGYTF	TGTGCCAGCAGTTACGAAAGTCAGGCCGGCTACGGCTACACCTTC
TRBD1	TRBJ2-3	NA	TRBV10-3	CAILRQGRDTDTQYF	TGTGCCATCCTCCGACAGGGTAGGGACACAGATACGCAGTATTTT
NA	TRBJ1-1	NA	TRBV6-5	CASSLGVATEAFF	TGTGCCAGCAGTTTGGGGGTGGCCACTGAAGCTTTCTTT
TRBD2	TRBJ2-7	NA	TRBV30	CAWSVLTGGPGEQYF	TGTGCCTGGAGTGTACTTACGGGAGGGCCGGGCGAGCAGTACTTC
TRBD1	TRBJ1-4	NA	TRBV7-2	CASSTPTGRGSEKLFF	TGTGCCAGCAGCACCCCGACAGGGAGAGGCAGTGAAAAACTGTTTTTT
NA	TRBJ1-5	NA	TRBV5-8	CASSSQTVDSNQPQHF	TGTGCCAGCAGCTCTCAGACCGTAGATAGCAATCAGCCCCAGCATTTT
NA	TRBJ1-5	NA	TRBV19	CASSPPGGGGNQPQHF	TGTGCCAGTAGTCCCCCAGGAGGGGGGGGCAATCAGCCCCAGCATTTT
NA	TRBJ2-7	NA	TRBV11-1	CASSFSTGSYEQYF	TGTGCCAGCAGCTTCTCGACTGGGTCCTACGAGCAGTACTTC
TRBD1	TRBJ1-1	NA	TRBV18	CASSPLRQGNTEAFF	TGTGCCAGCTCACCACTCCGACAGGGGAACACTGAAGCTTTCTTT
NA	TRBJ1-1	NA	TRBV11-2	CASSLGQREAFF	TGTGCCAGCAGCTTAGGACAGCGTGAAGCTTTCTTT
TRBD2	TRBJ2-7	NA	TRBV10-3	CAIRPGLAGSYEQYF	TGTGCCATAAGGCCGGGACTAGCGGGATCCTACGAGCAGTACTTC
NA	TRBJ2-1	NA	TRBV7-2	CASSSGIGGEQFF	TGTGCCAGCAGCAGCGGCATAGGGGGTGAGCAGTTCTTC
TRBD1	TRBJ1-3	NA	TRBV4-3	CASSQGQTGERHTIYF	TGCGCCAGCAGCCAAGGCCAGACAGGGGAGAGGCACACCATATATTTT
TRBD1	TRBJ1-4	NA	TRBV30	CAWRGRQGATEKLFF	TGTGCCTGGAGGGGACGACAGGGGGCTACCGAAAAACTGTTTTTT
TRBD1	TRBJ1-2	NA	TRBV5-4	CASSSQDRDPRGYTF	TGTGCCAGCAGCTCCCAAGACAGGGACCCGCGGGGCTACACCTTC
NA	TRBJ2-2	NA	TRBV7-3	CASRVGNTGELFF	TGTGCCAGCAGAGTAGGGAACACCGGGGAGCTGTTTTTT
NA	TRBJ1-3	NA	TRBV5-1	CASSLEGDRNTIYF	TGCGCCAGCAGCTTGGAGGGGGATAGAAACACCATATATTTT
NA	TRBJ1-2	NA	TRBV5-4	CASSRGQLANYGYTF	TGTGCCAGCAGCCGAGGACAGTTAGCTAACTATGGCTACACCTTC
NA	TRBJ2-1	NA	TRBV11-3	CASSLDPGGGQEQFF	TGTGCCAGCAGCTTAGATCCTGGGGGCGGGCAGGAGCAGTTCTTC
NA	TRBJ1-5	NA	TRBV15	CATSRETGPWQPQHF	TGTGCCACCAGCAGGGAGACAGGTCCGTGGCAGCCCCAGCATTTT
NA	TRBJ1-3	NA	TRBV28	CASSSRTPPVGNTIYF	TGTGCCAGCAGTTCGAGGACACCGCCGGTGGGAAACACCATATATTTT
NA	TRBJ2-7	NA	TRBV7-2	CASSYDAYEQYF	TGTGCCAGCAGTTACGATGCCTACGAGCAGTACTTC